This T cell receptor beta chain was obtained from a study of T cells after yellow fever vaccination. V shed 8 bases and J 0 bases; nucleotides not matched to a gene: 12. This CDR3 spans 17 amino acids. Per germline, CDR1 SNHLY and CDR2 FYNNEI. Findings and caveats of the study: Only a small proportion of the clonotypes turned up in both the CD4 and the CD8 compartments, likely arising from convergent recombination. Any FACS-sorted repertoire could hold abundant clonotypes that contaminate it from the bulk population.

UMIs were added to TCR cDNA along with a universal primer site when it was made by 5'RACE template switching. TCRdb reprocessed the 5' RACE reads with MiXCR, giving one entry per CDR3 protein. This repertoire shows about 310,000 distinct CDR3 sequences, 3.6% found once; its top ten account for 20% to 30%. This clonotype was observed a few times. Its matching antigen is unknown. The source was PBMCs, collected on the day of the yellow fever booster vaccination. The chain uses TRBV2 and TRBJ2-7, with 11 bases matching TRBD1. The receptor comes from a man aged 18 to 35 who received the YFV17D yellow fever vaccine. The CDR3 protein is CASWDRGTTPSSYEQYF. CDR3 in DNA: TGTGCCAGCTGGGACAGGGGGACGACGCCCAGCTCCTACGAGCAGTACTTC.